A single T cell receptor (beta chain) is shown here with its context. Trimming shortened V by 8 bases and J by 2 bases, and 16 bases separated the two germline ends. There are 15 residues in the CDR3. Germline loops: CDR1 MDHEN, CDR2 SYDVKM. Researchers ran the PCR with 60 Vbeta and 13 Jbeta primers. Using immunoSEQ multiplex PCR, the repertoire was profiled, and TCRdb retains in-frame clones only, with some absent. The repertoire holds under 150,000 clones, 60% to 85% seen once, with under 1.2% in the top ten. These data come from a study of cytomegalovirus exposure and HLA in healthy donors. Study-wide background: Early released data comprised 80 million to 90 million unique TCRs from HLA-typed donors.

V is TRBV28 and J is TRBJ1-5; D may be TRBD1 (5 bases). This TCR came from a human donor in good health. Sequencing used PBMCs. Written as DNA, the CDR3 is TGTGCCAGCGGATCCAGGGCATACGGCAATCAGCCCCAGCATTTT. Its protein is CASGSRAYGNQPQHF. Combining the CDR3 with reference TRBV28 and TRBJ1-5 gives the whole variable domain DVKVTQSSRYLVKRTGEKVFLECVQDMDHENMFWYRQDPGLGLRLIYFSYDVKMKEKGDIPEGYSVSREKKERFSLILESASTNQTSMYLCASGSRAYGNQPQHFGDGTRLSIL.